Presented here are 26 T cell receptor beta chains from one specimen sequenced in a study of human T cells and chemical hapten exposure. TCRdb reprocessed the RACE reads with MiXCR, giving one entry per CDR3 protein. The sample lists a few hundred thousand distinct CDR3 sequences; about 9% were seen once. Time point defined: pre-sensitization, week 0. This sample's treatment: therapeutic diphenylcyclopropenone sensitization with weekly scalp DPC. The sequencing here drew on whole blood, taken in connection with sensitization to the hapten diphenylcyclopropenone (DPC). All receptors come from a woman aged 40 to 55 with alopecia areata. Some clones in this sample may be carry-over from other donors' samples.

There are many counts of this clonotype. This chain links TRBV10-3 with TRBJ2-4, with D possibly being TRBD2 (6 bases). V was clipped by 5 bases and J by 0 bases, with 17 bases between them. The CDR3 spans 17 residues. Germline V gene lookup returns CDR1 ENHRY and CDR2 SYGVKD. In nucleotides, the CDR3 is TGTGCCATCAGTAGGGACTCGTCGTCACTAGCCAAAAACATTCAGTACTTC. Its translation is CAISRDSSSLAKNIQYF.

This clonotype was observed a handful of times. At one boundary the junction diverges from the germline segment, which might be a read error. The chain has TRBV7-2 and TRBJ2-3; 7 bases are a match to TRBD2. The CDR3 loop spans 15 amino acids. Germline CDR1 SGHTA, CDR2 FQGNSA. In DNA form, the CDR3 reads TGTGCCAGCAGCCTAGCGGTTTGGGGCACAGATACGCAGTATTTT. The encoded protein is CASSLAVWGTDTQYF.

This clonotype showed up many times. This chain joins TRBV7-9 and TRBJ1-5; weak D call: TRBD1 (6 bases). Trimming removed 5 bases at V and 3 bases at J, with 11 bases between. Germline V CDR1 and CDR2: SEHNR, FQNEAQ (reference sequence). The length of the CDR3 is 14 residues. The CDR3 protein is CASSRGQDNQPQHF. CDR3 DNA: TGTGCCAGCAGCCGGGGACAAGACAATCAGCCCCAGCATTTT.

The CDR3 here is CATSPGEGRTEAFF. CDR3 DNA sequence: TGTGCCACCAGTCCCGGGGAGGGGCGTACTGAAGCTTTCTTT. The chain has TRBV24-1 and TRBJ1-1; weak D call: TRBD1 (5 bases). Germline lookup yields CDR1 KGHDR and CDR2 SFDVKD. Trimming left V 6 bases short and J 5 bases short, with 15 bases between. This CDR3 comprises 14 residues.

The chain joins TRBV11-3 to TRBJ2-1; D assignment may be TRBD1 or TRBD2 (6 bases each). The V gene's germline CDR1 is SGHNT and CDR2 YENEEA. V dropped 2 bases and J dropped 6 bases, with 11 bases sitting between them. This CDR3 is built from 14 residues. Here the CDR3 DNA reads TGTGCCAGCAGCTTATCGCCGGGGGCCAATGAGCAGTTCTTC. This translates into CASSLSPGANEQFF.

This clonotype was picked up many times. The rearrangement joins TRBV25-1 to TRBJ1-2; D perhaps matches TRBD1 (5 bases). Between the trimmed V and J ends, which lost 6 bases and 0 bases, there was a span of 5 bases. The CDR3 contains 12 residues. Germline lookup yields CDR1 MGHDK and CDR2 SYGVNS. CDR3: CASRTANYGYTF. The CDR3, as DNA: TGTGCCAGCAGGACAGCTAACTATGGCTACACCTTC.

The rearrangement links TRBV6-6 to TRBJ1-3, with TRBD1 matching over 8 bases. CDR1 and CDR2 (germline): MNHNY, SVGAGI (reference sequence). V was pared by 8 bases and J by 4 bases, with 7 bases of the junction left unmatched. CDR3 length: 14 residues. CDR3 in DNA: TGTGCCAGCCAACGGACAGGGACAGGAAACACCATATATTTT. Its translation is CASQRTGTGNTIYF.

This clonotype was found many times. CDR3 in amino acids: CASSPKREGGTTDTQYF. The DNA for the CDR3 is TGTGCCAGCAGCCCCAAAAGAGAGGGAGGTACGACAGATACGCAGTATTTT. The V call is TRBV9, the J call TRBJ2-3; a possible D gene is TRBD2 (6 bases). This CDR3 is 17 amino acids long. Germline-derived CDR1 and CDR2 are SGDLS and YYNGEE. Deletions cut 4 bases from V and 3 bases from J, with 21 bases between.

This clonotype was picked up a small number of times. The chain is built from TRBV29-1 and TRBJ1-2; unclear D gene. This CDR3 has 11 amino acids. The germline V gene encodes CDR1 SQVTM and CDR2 ANQGSEA. The V and J ends lost 5 bases and 4 bases respectively, with 8 bases between them. The CDR3 nucleotides read TGCAGCGTTCCCGGTCCCTATGGCTACACCTTC. Protein: CSVPGPYGYTF.

This clonotype was detected many times. The chain combines TRBV10-3 with TRBJ1-6, with 7 bases that match TRBD1. J was trimmed by 5 bases and V by 3 bases; bases with no gene match: 1. This CDR3 is built from 14 residues. Germline loops: CDR1 ENHRY, CDR2 SYGVKD. The CDR3 loop is CAISDRGDNSPLHF. The CDR3 DNA is TGTGCCATCAGTGACAGGGGGGATAATTCACCCCTCCACTTT.

This clonotype has just a few counts. This sequence joins TRBV7-9 and TRBJ1-4; D gene ambiguous. V was shortened by 7 bases and J by 4 bases, with 16 bases between the two germline ends. The germline CDR1 and CDR2 sequences are SEHNR and FQNEAQ (reference sequence). The CDR3 covers 15 residues. Here the CDR3 reads CASTPDTQLNEKLFF. The CDR3 DNA reads as TGTGCCAGCACCCCCGACACTCAACTTAATGAAAAACTGTTTTTT. Together with reference TRBV7-9 and TRBJ1-4, the CDR3 gives the full variable domain: DTGVSQNPRHKITKRGQNVTFRCDPISEHNRLYWYRQTLGQGPEFLTYFQNEAQLEKSRLLSDRFSAERPKGSFSTLEIQRTEQGDSAMYLCASTPDTQLNEKLFFGSGTQLSVL.

The genes are TRBV7-6 and TRBJ2-1; D is unresolved. V lost 2 bases to trimming and J lost 5 bases, with 10 bases between them. CDR1 is SGHVS, CDR2 FNYEAQ, per germline. The CDR3 has 14 amino acids. The CDR3 DNA follows: TGTGCCAGCAGCTTAAATTTTGGCGACAATGAGCAGTTCTTC. Its translation: CASSLNFGDNEQFF.

The chain carries TRBV6-5 and TRBJ2-7; TRBD2 aligns across 15 bases. CDR1 is MNHEY and CDR2 is SVGAGI in the germline V gene. This CDR3 spans 17 amino acids. V lost 6 bases to trimming and J lost 3 bases; unmatched junction nucleotides: 9. The CDR3 reads CASRRGLAGGSDYEQYF. The CDR3 DNA is TGTGCCAGCAGACGCGGACTAGCGGGAGGGAGTGACTACGAGCAGTACTTC.

This clonotype was seen more than once but under ten times. The J gene is TRBJ1-1, the V gene TRBV7-6; possibly TRBD1 for D (5 bases). Germline V gene lookup returns CDR1 SGHVS and CDR2 FNYEAQ. Trimming stripped 0 bases from V and 1 base from J, with 9 bases between. The CDR3 is made up of 15 amino acids. Here the CDR3 DNA reads TGTGCCAGCAGCTTAGCGCAGGGCAGGAACACTGAAGCTTTCTTT. This sequence encodes CASSLAQGRNTEAFF.

This clonotype appeared a few times. This chain uses TRBV29-1 with TRBJ2-5; D is possibly TRBD2 (6 bases). The V end was cut by 4 bases, the J end by 5 bases, with 14 bases between. Germline V gene data show CDR1 as SQVTM and CDR2 as ANQGSEA. CDR3 length equals 13 residues. CDR3 nucleotides: TGCAGCGTTGCGGGGGTTCTTAGTGAGACCCAGTACTTC. As protein: CSVAGVLSETQYF.

CDR3 sequence reads: CATSRGDRANTEAFF. The CDR3 region has the DNA TGTGCCACCAGCCGAGGGGACAGGGCGAACACTGAAGCTTTCTTT. The J gene is TRBJ1-1, the V gene TRBV15; 9 nucleotides line up with TRBD1. Germline V gene sequence: CDR1 LNHNV, CDR2 YYDKDF (reference sequence). V gave up 5 bases and J gave up 1 base; unmatched junction bases: 5. CDR3 length: 15 amino acids.

This clonotype has a handful of counts. The chain uses TRBV5-5 and TRBJ1-1; D not resolved. Germline V lookup: CDR1 SGHKS, CDR2 YYEKEE (reference sequence). V was shortened by 0 bases and J by 3 bases, with 9 bases between the two germline ends. This CDR3 region has 14 residues. The CDR3 bases are TGTGCCAGCAGCTTGGGAGGTTTTCACACTGAAGCTTTCTTT. Translated: CASSLGGFHTEAFF. The full variable domain, with the rest looked up from reference TRBV5-5 and TRBJ1-1, is DAGVTQSPTHLIKTRGQQVTLRCSPISGHKSVSWYQQVLGQGPQFIFQYYEKEERGRGNFPDRFSARQFPNYSSELNVNALLLGDSALYLCASSLGGFHTEAFFGQGTRLTVV.

V is TRBV9 and J is TRBJ2-3, with a possible D match to TRBD1 (6 bases). The CDR3 loop spans 16 amino acids. Trimming cost V 4 bases and J 0 bases, with 15 bases left between them. Germline-derived CDR1 and CDR2 are SGDLS and YYNGEE. The CDR3 protein is CASSTPGHPSTDTQYF. CDR3 nucleotide sequence: TGTGCCAGCAGCACGCCGGGACACCCTAGCACAGATACGCAGTATTTT.

This clonotype was picked up a small number of times. This chain links TRBV20-1 with TRBJ2-5; TRBD1 matches at 7 bases. Trimming removed 6 bases from V and 4 bases from J; junction bases left unmatched: 11. CDR1 and CDR2 (germline): DFQATT, SNEGSKA (reference sequence). The CDR3 totals 14 residues. Written as DNA, the CDR3 is TGCAGTGCGAGTGGACAGGCTGTCGGAGAGACCCAGTACTTC. Protein product: CSASGQAVGETQYF.

For this clonotype: One base away lies a much larger clone, so this may be a sequencing read error. The V call is TRBV3-1, the J call TRBJ2-7; 11 nucleotides line up with TRBD2. The CDR3 length is 14 residues. V was clipped by 4 bases and J by 3 bases; unmatched bases: 2. Germline V lookup: CDR1 LGHDT, CDR2 YNNKEL (reference sequence). The chain's CDR3 is CASSRGTSGYEQYF. For the CDR3, the DNA is TGTGCCAGCAGCCGCGGGACTAGCGGCTACGAGCAGTACTTC.

Many counts were recorded for this clonotype. The V call is TRBV6-2 or TRBV6-3, the J call TRBJ2-5, with D unresolved. Trimming cost V 4 bases and J 2 bases, with 8 bases left between them. The CDR3 totals 13 residues. Germline V lookup: CDR1 MNHEY, CDR2 SVGEGT. The CDR3 region has the DNA TGTGCCAGCAGTTCGCGGTTACAAGAGACCCAGTACTTC. It is translated as CASSSRLQETQYF.

This chain connects TRBV20-1 to TRBJ2-1; the match to TRBD2 covers 8 bases. The V gene's germline CDR1 is DFQATT and CDR2 SNEGSKA (reference sequence). V lost 6 bases to trimming and J lost 5 bases; unmatched junction nucleotides: 12. The CDR3 contains 15 residues. The CDR3 DNA reads as TGCAGTGCGCCCCCGAGCGGGAGACTCGACAATGAGCAGTTCTTC. It codes for CSAPPSGRLDNEQFF.

This clonotype appeared many times. The genes are TRBV29-1 and TRBJ1-1, with 7 bases matching TRBD1. This CDR3 comprises 13 residues. Germline values: CDR1 SQVTM, CDR2 ANQGSEA. The CDR3 DNA follows: TGCAGGGCCGACCCGACAGGGTTCACTGAAGCTTTCTTT. The encoded protein is CRADPTGFTEAFF.

V and J are TRBV11-1 and TRBJ2-1; weak D call: TRBD2 (6 bases). With 5 bases removed from V and 0 bases from J, the gap between germline ends came to 14 bases. CDR3 size: 16 residues. Germline CDR1 is SGHAT and CDR2 is FQDESV (reference sequence). This CDR3 reads CASSRSLADSYNEQFF. CDR3 in DNA: TGTGCCAGCAGCCGCTCCTTAGCGGACTCCTACAATGAGCAGTTCTTC.

The chain's CDR3 is CASSQDRAHEQYF. Here the CDR3 DNA reads TGTGCCAGCAGCCAAGACAGGGCCCACGAGCAGTACTTC. The rearrangement uses TRBV4-2 and TRBJ2-7; D might be TRBD1 (5 bases). The V gene's germline CDR1 is LGHNA and CDR2 YNFKEQ. The CDR3 covers 13 residues. V dropped 0 bases and J dropped 5 bases, with 8 bases sitting between them.

This clonotype was counted at least ten times. The chain carries TRBV6-2 or TRBV6-3 and TRBJ2-3; 13 bases agree with TRBD2. CDR1 and CDR2 (germline): MNHEY, SVGEGT. This CDR3 has 19 residues. The junction had 8 bases not matched to a gene; V was cut back by 0 bases and J by 2 bases. CDR3 DNA sequence: TGTGCCAGCAGTTACTCGACTAGCGGGAGGACGGGGGCCACAGATACGCAGTATTTT. It encodes CASSYSTSGRTGATDTQYF.